The 6 T cell receptor beta chains below come from one sample, sequenced in a study of blood T cell repertoires in COVID-19. Here immunoSEQ multiplex PCR was the method, and the copy in TCRdb shows in-frame clones only, minus some. Of around 400,000 clones in the sample, around 87% were seen once. The sequencing input was peripheral blood. The source of these receptors is an older woman with COVID-19, enrolled during active disease.

The chain joins TRBV6-5 to TRBJ2-5; TRBD2 matches at 11 bases. V gave up 4 bases and J gave up 5 bases; unmatched junction bases: 9. The CDR3 runs to 16 residues. Per germline, CDR1 MNHEY and CDR2 SVGAGI. CDR3 coding DNA: TGTGCCAGCAGTTTGCTGACTAGCGGGACGGGGGAGACCCAGTACTTC. Its protein is CASSLLTSGTGETQYF.

This clone was counted between two and nine times. The chain employs TRBV27 and TRBJ2-7; a weak D match, TRBD2 (6 bases). Germline CDR1 reads MNHEY; CDR2 reads SMNVEV (reference sequence). The CDR3 consists of 14 residues. CDR3 region: CASVSWGETYEQYF. As DNA, the CDR3 is TGTGCTTCCGTCAGCTGGGGGGAAACCTACGAGCAGTACTTC.

This chain connects TRBV18 to TRBJ2-5; D call uncertain. V was clipped by 2 bases and J by 5 bases, with 9 bases between them. The germline V gene has CDR1 KGHSH and CDR2 LQKENI. The CDR3 sequence is 13 residues long. The chain's CDR3 is CASSPAIGETQYF. In nucleotides, the CDR3 is TGTGCCAGCTCACCAGCTATCGGGGAGACCCAGTACTTC.

This rearrangement joins TRBV2 to TRBJ2-7; TRBD1 matches 10 bases. CDR3 length equals 16 residues. Germline V gene data show CDR1 as SNHLY and CDR2 as FYNNEI. Unmatched junction bases numbered 7, after V lost 4 bases and J lost 1 base. The CDR3 region is CASSGDRGGISYEQYF. For the CDR3, the DNA is TGTGCCAGCAGTGGGGACAGGGGAGGTATTTCCTACGAGCAGTACTTC.

The chain recombines TRBV2 with TRBJ1-1; perhaps TRBD1 as D (6 bases). Germline V gives CDR1 SNHLY, CDR2 FYNNEI. V was pared by 5 bases and J by 3 bases, with 10 bases between. This CDR3 is built from 13 residues. The CDR3 spells CASSRQAHTEAFF. The CDR3 nucleotides read TGTGCCAGCAGTAGACAGGCTCACACTGAAGCTTTCTTT. Variable domain in full (rest from reference TRBV2 and TRBJ1-1): EPEVTQTPSHQVTQMGQEVILRCVPISNHLYFYWYRQILGQKVEFLVSFYNNEISEKSEIFDDQFSVERPDGSNFTLKIRSTKLEDSAMYFCASSRQAHTEAFFGQGTRLTVV.

The genes are TRBV24-1 and TRBJ1-2; TRBD1 is a possible D gene (6 bases). Germline CDR1 KGHDR, CDR2 SFDVKD. The V end lost 7 bases, the J end lost 8 bases, and 19 bases lay between the germline ends. The CDR3 length is 14 residues. The CDR3, as DNA: TGTGCCACCAGCGCAAACAGGGACCCCCGCGGCTACACCTTC. Amino acids: CATSANRDPRGYTF.